This T cell receptor beta chain was recovered during a study of blood T cell repertoires in COVID-19. Study-level background: Specimens from acute and convalescent COVID-19 originated in the United States, Italy and Spain.

The germline V and J ends were trimmed by 6 bases and 5 bases, with 13 bases remaining between them. This CDR3 has 14 amino acids. Germline CDR1 SNHLY, CDR2 FYNNEI. In the original workflow: From reference gene primer amplification, estimates of nucleated cell counts were derived. Clones were sequenced by immunoSEQ multiplex PCR, and TCRdb holds only the in-frame ones, with some missing. The DNA gave D and trimming, while V, J and clone size come from that table. Counted here are tens of thousands of clones, about 92% occurring once; the ten biggest clones make up about 2.9%. The sequence came from a human donor in a cohort sampled during active COVID-19. What was sequenced was peripheral blood. This chain uses TRBV2 with TRBJ2-2; D not certain. In DNA, the CDR3 is TGTGCCAGCAGATTGTCATCGCGTACCGGGGAGCTGTTTTTT. It is translated as CASRLSSRTGELFF.